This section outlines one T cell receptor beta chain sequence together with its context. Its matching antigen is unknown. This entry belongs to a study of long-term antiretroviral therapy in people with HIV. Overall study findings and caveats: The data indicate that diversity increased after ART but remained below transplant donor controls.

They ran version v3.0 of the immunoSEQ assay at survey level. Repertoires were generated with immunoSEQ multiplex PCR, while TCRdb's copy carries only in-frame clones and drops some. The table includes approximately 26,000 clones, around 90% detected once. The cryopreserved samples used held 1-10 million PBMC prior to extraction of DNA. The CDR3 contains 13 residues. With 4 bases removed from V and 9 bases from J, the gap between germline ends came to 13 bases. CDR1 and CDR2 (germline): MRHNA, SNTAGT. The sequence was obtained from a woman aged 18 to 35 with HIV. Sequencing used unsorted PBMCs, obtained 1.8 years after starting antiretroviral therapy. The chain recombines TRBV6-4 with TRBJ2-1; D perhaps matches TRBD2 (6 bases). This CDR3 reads CASSVEGRSEQFF. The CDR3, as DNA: TGTGCCAGCAGTGTGGAGGGGAGAAGTGAGCAGTTCTTC.